These 23 T cell receptor beta chains share one sample of origin, sequenced in a study of human T cells and chemical hapten exposure. Each CDR3 protein is one row after TCRdb ran MiXCR on the RACE reads. The table shows some 89,000 distinct CDR3 sequences, with about a tenth occurring only once. Time point reported: patch test 2, 6 weeks after DPC sensitization. Treatment here: therapeutic diphenylcyclopropenone sensitization with weekly scalp DPC. The sample in question was whole blood, obtained in connection with sensitization to the hapten diphenylcyclopropenone (DPC). These TCRs come from a woman in her 30s with alopecia areata. Some clones in this sample may be carry-over from other donors' samples.

This clonotype turned up a few times. Since a much larger clone is just one base distant, this may be a read error. V is TRBV4-1 and J is TRBJ2-1; the D gene is possibly TRBD1 (5 bases). CDR3 length: 16 residues. In germline, CDR1 is MGHRA, CDR2 YSYEKL. CDR3 loop: CARSQEPDMGTNEQFF. The CDR3, as DNA: TGCGCCAGAAGCCAAGAGCCGGACATGGGAACCAATGAGCAGTTCTTC.

This clonotype was seen repeatedly, ten times or more. This sequence joins TRBV12-3 or TRBV12-4 and TRBJ1-6; the D gene is possibly TRBD1 (5 bases). CDR3 length equals 13 residues. Trimming stripped 7 bases from V and 10 bases from J, with 14 bases between. The CDR3 DNA sequence: TGTGCCAGCACCCCCACGGGGGGGTCACCCCTCCACTTT. Its translation is CASTPTGGSPLHF.

This clonotype was detected many times. The chain links TRBV29-1 to TRBJ1-2; possible D gene TRBD1, 5 bases. This CDR3 is built from 11 residues. Trimming left V 7 bases short and J 6 bases short, with 12 bases between. Germline V gives CDR1 SQVTM, CDR2 ANQGSEA. In DNA form, the CDR3 reads TGCAGCGGAGGGGAGGCGAATGGCTACACCTTC. Protein product: CSGGEANGYTF. Drawing the rest from reference TRBV29-1 and TRBJ1-2, the complete variable domain is SAVISQKPSRDICQRGTSLTIQCQVDSQVTMMFWYRQQPGQSLTLIATANQGSEATYESGFVIDKFPISRPNLTFSTLTVSNMSPEDSSIYLCSGGEANGYTFGSGTRLTVV.

This clonotype appeared many times. This chain connects TRBV11-2 to TRBJ2-5; the match to TRBD1 covers 7 bases. Trimming removed 5 bases from V and 5 bases from J; junction bases left unmatched: 8. Germline CDR1 is SGHAT and CDR2 is FQNNGV. The CDR3 loop spans 14 amino acids. The CDR3 region is CASSLNRGQETQYF. CDR3 DNA: TGTGCCAGCAGCCTAAACAGGGGTCAGGAGACCCAGTACTTC.

The genes are TRBV29-1 and TRBJ1-3, with D uncertain. The CDR3 loop spans 11 amino acids. The V gene's germline CDR1 is SQVTM and CDR2 ANQGSEA. V was clipped by 2 bases and J by 4 bases, with 3 bases between them. The CDR3 DNA reads as TGCAGCGTTGAATCCGGAAACACCATATATTTT. Amino acids: CSVESGNTIYF.

This chain connects TRBV28 to TRBJ1-5, with D unclear. Trimming removed 7 bases at V and 2 bases at J, with 15 bases between. Germline V gives CDR1 MDHEN, CDR2 SYDVKM. The CDR3 runs 15 residues. This chain's CDR3 is CASTPPGQGNQPQHF. In DNA, the CDR3 is TGTGCCAGCACCCCTCCTGGCCAGGGCAATCAGCCCCAGCATTTT.

In its sample, this clonotype was seen many times. The V and J genes are TRBV28 and TRBJ2-4, with a tentative D call TRBD1 (6 bases). CDR1 is MDHEN, CDR2 SYDVKM, per germline. The V end was cut by 4 bases, the J end by 2 bases, with 15 bases between. CDR3 length: 16 amino acids. The CDR3 here is CASSSPQGGSKNIQYF. The CDR3 nucleotides are TGTGCCAGCAGTTCACCTCAAGGGGGTTCCAAAAACATTCAGTACTTC.

A few counts support this clonotype. The chain combines TRBV29-1 with TRBJ2-2; 7 bases match TRBD1. Germline values: CDR1 SQVTM, CDR2 ANQGSEA. The CDR3 is 12 residues long. V was pared by 7 bases and J by 7 bases, with 6 bases of the junction left unmatched. CDR3 protein: CSARGQNGELFF. The CDR3 DNA sequence: TGCAGCGCTAGGGGGCAAAACGGGGAGCTGTTTTTT.

This clonotype was recorded at least ten times. This rearrangement joins TRBV20-1 to TRBJ1-1; D ambiguous. Germline CDR1 is DFQATT and CDR2 is SNEGSKA (reference sequence). The CDR3 is 16 residues long. V was trimmed by 1 base and J by 4 bases, leaving 19 bases between them. In DNA, the CDR3 is TGCAGTGCTAGAGTCATACGGGCCCAGCTTCCCACTGAAGCTTTCTTT. It specifies CSARVIRAQLPTEAFF.

V gene TRBV12-5 combines with J gene TRBJ1-5, with D possibly matching TRBD1 (6 bases). The CDR3 sequence is 15 residues long. V lost 7 bases, J lost 0 bases, and 13 bases lay in between. Germline assignment: CDR1 LGHNT and CDR2 FRNRAP. CDR3 protein: CASELDRYSNQPQHF. In DNA form, the CDR3 reads TGTGCTAGTGAACTCGACAGGTATAGCAATCAGCCCCAGCATTTT.

The chain carries TRBV29-1 and TRBJ1-4; D not resolved. Trimming left V 7 bases short and J 8 bases short, with 11 bases between. The CDR3 is made up of 11 amino acids. Germline V CDR1 and CDR2: SQVTM, ANQGSEA. The CDR3 region has the DNA TGCAGCGGGACCTACAGCGAAAAACTGTTTTTT. It is translated as CSGTYSEKLFF.

The V and J genes are TRBV28 and TRBJ1-6, with TRBD1 identical over 7 bases. The CDR3 loop spans 14 amino acids. V dropped 8 bases and J dropped 10; count of bases not matched to a gene: 11. The germline CDR1 and CDR2 sequences are MDHEN and SYDVKM. DNA for the CDR3: TGTGCCAGCGGCTATCCGACAGGGAAATCACCCCTCCACTTT. Encoded protein: CASGYPTGKSPLHF.

This clonotype appeared many times. The rearrangement links TRBV27 to TRBJ1-5; D is possibly TRBD1 (5 bases). Germline lookup yields CDR1 MNHEY and CDR2 SMNVEV (reference sequence). Between the trimmed V and J ends, which lost 0 bases and 4 bases, there was a span of 7 bases. The CDR3 length is 14 residues. The CDR3 coding sequence is TGTGCCAGCAGTTTATCAGGGGCGAATCAGCCCCAGCATTTT. It is translated as CASSLSGANQPQHF.

Many counts were recorded for this clonotype. The chain employs TRBV12-3 or TRBV12-4 and TRBJ2-1; 11 bases fit TRBD2. V was pared by 6 bases and J by 9 bases, with 10 bases of the junction left unmatched. This CDR3 has 15 residues. DNA of the CDR3: TGTGCCAGCAGCCTTACTAGCGGGAGTTGGGGTGAGCAGTTCTTC. Translating it yields CASSLTSGSWGEQFF.

This clonotype occurred many times. A read error may produce the germline difference seen at one junction end. The CDR3 spells CASSSGLAGDTQYF. In nucleotides, the CDR3 is TGTGCTAGCAGCTCTGGACTAGCGGGAGATACGCAGTATTTT. The gene calls are TRBV7-7 and TRBJ2-3, with 11 bases lining up with TRBD2. The V gene's germline CDR1 is SSHAT and CDR2 FNYEAQ (reference sequence). The CDR3 sequence is 14 residues long.

V is TRBV5-5 and J is TRBJ2-7; 8 bases are a match to TRBD1. The V and J ends lost 3 bases and 3 bases, in that order; junction bases with no gene match: 8. Germline values: CDR1 SGHKS, CDR2 YYEKEE (reference sequence). This CDR3 contains 15 residues. In DNA form, the CDR3 reads TGTGCCAGCAGCTCCGGACAGGGAGGATACTACGAGCAGTACTTC. This gives the protein CASSSGQGGYYEQYF.

This clonotype has more than one count but fewer than ten. The chain couples TRBV28 to TRBJ1-2; D is unclear. Germline V lookup: CDR1 MDHEN, CDR2 SYDVKM. This CDR3 is built from 13 residues. V dropped 5 bases and J dropped 4 bases, with 11 bases sitting between them. CDR3 in amino acids: CASSTPLGYGYTF. The DNA of the CDR3 is TGTGCCAGCAGTACTCCGCTGGGCTATGGCTACACCTTC.

The table lists this clonotype with a few counts. The V call is TRBV7-2, the J call TRBJ2-3; tentative D call: TRBD2 (6 bases). The CDR3 is 15 amino acids. Germline lookup yields CDR1 SGHTA and CDR2 FQGNSA. V lost 3 bases to trimming and J lost 5 bases, with 15 bases between them. The CDR3 spells CASSLSGGKEDTQYF. CDR3 bases: TGTGCCAGCAGCTTGTCTGGCGGGAAGGAAGATACGCAGTATTTT.

This chain joins TRBV2 and TRBJ2-7; weak D call: TRBD1 (6 bases). This CDR3 contains 16 residues. The V end lost 7 bases, the J end lost 2 bases, and 21 bases lay between the germline ends. CDR1 is SNHLY, CDR2 FYNNEI, per germline. In DNA, the CDR3 is TGTGCCAGCAACCTACTTCGAGGGGGAAGGGCCTACGAGCAGTACTTC. This translates into CASNLLRGGRAYEQYF. Filled out from reference TRBV2 and TRBJ2-7, the complete variable domain reads EPEVTQTPSHQVTQMGQEVILRCVPISNHLYFYWYRQILGQKVEFLVSFYNNEISEKSEIFDDQFSVERPDGSNFTLKIRSTKLEDSAMYFCASNLLRGGRAYEQYFGPGTRLTVT.

This clonotype was picked up many times. The V and J genes are TRBV15 and TRBJ2-7; 9 bases align to TRBD1. Germline assignment: CDR1 LNHNV and CDR2 YYDKDF (reference sequence). The CDR3 runs 15 residues. Trimming cost V 3 bases and J 1 base; bases outside gene matches: 4. The CDR3 loop reads CATSRDRGLSYEQYF. The DNA for the CDR3 is TGTGCCACCAGCAGGGACAGGGGCCTTTCCTACGAGCAGTACTTC.

This clonotype was detected ten times or more. The chain uses TRBV11-3 and TRBJ1-4; D gene unclear. Germline V gene lookup returns CDR1 SGHNT and CDR2 YENEEA. Trimming removed 1 base at V and 5 bases at J, with 5 bases between. CDR3 length: 13 amino acids. This chain's CDR3 is CASSLGQNEKLFF. The CDR3 DNA reads TGTGCCAGCAGCTTAGGTCAAAATGAAAAACTGTTTTTT.

This clonotype has at least ten counts. This chain connects TRBV15 to TRBJ2-5, with D unresolved. The CDR3 runs 13 residues. V gave up 1 base and J gave up 1 base, with 4 bases separating them. Germline V CDR1 and CDR2: LNHNV, YYDKDF (reference sequence). The CDR3, as DNA: TGTGCCACCAGCAGAGCCCTCCAAGAGACCCAGTACTTC. Encoded protein: CATSRALQETQYF.

This clonotype was seen repeatedly, ten times or more. The rearrangement uses TRBV7-8 and TRBJ2-5; 13 nucleotides agree with TRBD2. The CDR3 is 17 residues long. With V trimmed by 5 bases and J by 2 bases, 8 bases remained unmatched. Germline CDR1 SGHVS, CDR2 FQNEAQ. The CDR3 DNA sequence: TGTGCCAGCAGCCCTTACTTACTAGCGGGGGGGCAAGAGACCCAGTACTTC. This sequence encodes CASSPYLLAGGQETQYF.